These 17 T cell receptor beta chains share one sample of origin, sequenced in a study of T cell responses to AZD1222 COVID-19 vaccine. The repertoire was sequenced with immunoSEQ multiplex PCR; TCRdb's copy has only in-frame clones and lacks some. Among 75,000 to 95,000 clones listed, 92% were seen once. The sample consisted of peripheral blood, taken on day 0 of MenACWY control vaccination. These receptor sequences come from an adult in good health.

The chain joins TRBV5-1 to TRBJ2-7; D perhaps matches TRBD1 (6 bases). The V and J ends lost 2 bases and 6 bases respectively, with 15 bases between them. Germline assignment: CDR1 SGHRS and CDR2 YFSETQ. The CDR3 is made up of 14 amino acids. CDR3 coding DNA: TGCGCCAGCAGCTTCTACAGGGATTCAGCCGAGCAGTACTTC. Its translation is CASSFYRDSAEQYF.

This rearrangement joins TRBV5-4 to TRBJ2-7; TRBD1 matches at 12 bases. The CDR3 totals 16 residues. Trimming removed 4 bases from V and 0 bases from J; junction bases left unmatched: 5. Looked up from germline, CDR1 is SGHNT and CDR2 is YYREEE (reference sequence). CDR3 DNA sequence: TGTGCCAGCAGCCACGGGGACAGGGGGCCCTCCTACGAGCAGTACTTC. Amino acid sequence: CASSHGDRGPSYEQYF.

The chain employs TRBV6-2 or TRBV6-3 and TRBJ2-4; no firm D call. Germline lookup yields CDR1 MNHEY and CDR2 SVGEGT. Trimming shortened V by 6 bases and J by 8 bases, and 11 bases separated the two germline ends. This CDR3 region has 12 residues. This chain's CDR3 is CASSPTEDIQYF. In DNA, the CDR3 is TGTGCCAGCAGCCCCACAGAGGACATTCAGTACTTC.

The chain couples TRBV2 to TRBJ1-1; perhaps TRBD1 as D (5 bases). Trimming removed 7 bases at V and 2 bases at J, with 17 bases between. The CDR3 is 15 amino acids. The germline gives CDR1 SNHLY, CDR2 FYNNEI. The CDR3 loop reads CASTLGWDLNTEAFF. CDR3 coding DNA: TGTGCCAGCACCTTAGGGTGGGACCTTAACACTGAAGCTTTCTTT.

This chain joins TRBV6-5 and TRBJ1-1; D not resolved. The ends were cut back, 0 bases at V and 1 base at J, with 9 bases in the middle. The CDR3 contains 15 residues. The germline V gene encodes CDR1 MNHEY and CDR2 SVGAGI. The CDR3 nucleotides are TGTGCCAGCAGTTACTCTCCTCAAGGGAACACTGAAGCTTTCTTT. This translates into CASSYSPQGNTEAFF.

The chain carries TRBV6-6 and TRBJ2-1; TRBD1 aligns across 7 bases. The length of the CDR3 is 15 residues. Germline loops: CDR1 MNHNY, CDR2 SVGAGI (reference sequence). V was pared by 3 bases and J by 4 bases, with 6 bases of the junction left unmatched. CDR3 amino acids: CASSYPGTDYNEQFF. The CDR3 nucleotides are TGTGCCAGCAGTTATCCCGGGACAGATTACAATGAGCAGTTCTTC.

The chain joins TRBV7-3 to TRBJ1-1, with TRBD1 matching 8 bases. The CDR3 sequence is 16 residues long. The V segment lost 0 bases and the J segment 5 bases; nucleotides outside the gene matches: 8. CDR1 and CDR2 (germline): SGHTA, FQGTGA. The CDR3: CASSLTSGRGHTEAFF. The CDR3 nucleotides are TGTGCCAGCAGCTTAACGTCGGGCAGGGGGCATACTGAAGCTTTCTTT.

This clone is classed as medium-sized (0.01 to 0.1%). The V gene is TRBV28, the J gene TRBJ1-4, with no clear D. The CDR3 is 16 amino acids. V lost 3 bases to trimming and J lost 2 bases, with 13 bases between them. The germline CDR1 and CDR2 sequences are MDHEN and SYDVKM. CDR3 sequence: CASSLPSGGTNEKLFF. In DNA form, the CDR3 reads TGTGCCAGCAGTTTGCCCTCCGGCGGGACTAATGAAAAACTGTTTTTT.

The rearrangement uses TRBV11-2 and TRBJ2-7; D is perhaps TRBD1 (6 bases). The V end lost 3 bases, the J end lost 5 bases, and 8 bases lay between the germline ends. This CDR3 is built from 12 residues. Germline CDR1 is SGHAT and CDR2 is FQNNGV. CDR3 nucleotide sequence: TGTGCCAGCAGCTTGGGGACAAACGAGCAGTACTTC. Amino acid sequence: CASSLGTNEQYF.

The rearrangement joins TRBV3-1 (or the pseudogene TRBV3-2) to TRBJ2-7; tentative D call: TRBD1 (6 bases). The CDR3 consists of 14 residues. Germline CDR1 is LGHDT and CDR2 is YNNKEL (reference sequence). Trimming removed 4 bases at V and 0 bases at J, with 10 bases between. The CDR3 loop is CASSPTGTSYEQYF. The CDR3 bases are TGTGCCAGCAGCCCGACAGGAACCTCCTACGAGCAGTACTTC.

The rearrangement uses TRBV7-2 and TRBJ2-3; D is perhaps TRBD1 (6 bases). Germline values: CDR1 SGHTA, CDR2 FQGNSA. This CDR3 is 16 amino acids long. Trimming took off 5 bases at V and 8 bases at J, with 23 bases between the two ends. CDR3 bases: TGTGCCAGCAGCCTTACCTTGGGGGCGCGGCCAGGTACGCAGTATTTT. It is translated as CASSLTLGARPGTQYF.

The rearrangement joins TRBV6-5 to TRBJ2-3, with D unresolved. This CDR3 has 13 residues. Germline CDR1 MNHEY, CDR2 SVGAGI. Deletions cut 6 bases from V and 0 bases from J, with 7 bases between. The CDR3 region is CASRGSSTDTQYF. Here the CDR3 DNA reads TGTGCCAGCAGGGGATCTAGCACAGATACGCAGTATTTT.

This clone occurred a few times. The chain is built from TRBV7-2 and TRBJ2-7; unclear D gene. In germline, CDR1 is SGHTA, CDR2 FQGNSA. The germline V and J ends were trimmed by 1 base and 2 bases, with 9 bases remaining between them. CDR3 length: 14 amino acids. DNA of the CDR3: TGTGCCAGCAGCTTAGTCGTAGGACCCTACGAGCAGTACTTC. This translates into CASSLVVGPYEQYF.

The chain is built from TRBV28 and TRBJ1-1; D is possibly TRBD1 (5 bases). V was cut by 6 bases and J by 8 bases, with 16 bases left in between. This CDR3 is built from 13 residues. Germline V CDR1 and CDR2: MDHEN, SYDVKM. The DNA for the CDR3 is TGTGCCAGCAGCTCTCCGGGACCCGGCGAAGCTTTCTTT. Protein: CASSSPGPGEAFF. Full variable domain (remainder filled in from reference TRBV28 and TRBJ1-1): DVKVTQSSRYLVKRTGEKVFLECVQDMDHENMFWYRQDPGLGLRLIYFSYDVKMKEKGDIPEGYSVSREKKERFSLILESASTNQTSMYLCASSSPGPGEAFFGQGTRLTVV.

This clone was detected only once. The V gene is TRBV10-2, the J gene TRBJ1-5; no firm D call. Trimming removed 2 bases at V and 3 bases at J, with 5 bases between. Germline CDR1 WSHSY, CDR2 SAAADI. CDR3 size: 13 residues. CDR3 residues: CASSEGINQPQHF. CDR3 bases: TGCGCCAGCAGTGAGGGTATCAATCAGCCCCAGCATTTT.

V and J are TRBV18 and TRBJ2-2, with D perhaps TRBD2 (6 bases). V shed 8 bases and J shed 1 base, with 14 bases lying between them. This CDR3 has 15 residues. CDR1 KGHSH and CDR2 LQKENI come from the germline V gene. CDR3: CASPSAGENTGELFF. The CDR3 DNA is TGTGCCAGCCCTTCAGCGGGTGAGAACACCGGGGAGCTGTTTTTT. The whole variable domain, filled in from reference TRBV18 and TRBJ2-2, reads NAGVMQNPRHLVRRRGQEARLRCSPMKGHSHVYWYRQLPEEGLKFMVYLQKENIIDESGMPKERFSAEFPKEGPSILRIQQVVRGDSAAYFCASPSAGENTGELFFGEGSRLTVL.

V usage is TRBV29-1 and J usage is TRBJ2-5, with 8 bases aligning to TRBD1. Trimming at V came to 4 bases and at J to 4 bases, leaving 8 bases not matched to a gene. This CDR3 has 14 residues. Germline CDR1 is SQVTM and CDR2 is ANQGSEA. The CDR3 DNA reads TGCAGCGTTGTACTGGACAGGGCCACAGAGACCCAGTACTTC. This gives the protein CSVVLDRATETQYF.